The 5 T cell receptor beta chains presented below share a single source sample, sequenced in a study of blood T cell repertoires in COVID-19. Repertoires were generated with immunoSEQ multiplex PCR, while TCRdb's copy carries only in-frame clones and drops some. The data contain tens of thousands of clones, roughly 90% of them singletons. The sample was peripheral blood. These receptors were obtained from a human donor in a cohort sampled during active COVID-19.

The chain couples TRBV19 to TRBJ2-7, with D perhaps matching TRBD2 (6 bases). Germline V gives CDR1 LNHDA, CDR2 SQIVND (reference sequence). V was cut by 3 bases and J by 3 bases, with 15 bases left in between. The CDR3 runs 15 residues. The CDR3, as DNA: TGTGCCAGTAGTATCTCTCTGGGGAGGAGCTACGAGCAGTACTTC. Its translation: CASSISLGRSYEQYF.

The chain employs TRBV5-1 and TRBJ2-3; D is uncertain. With 2 bases removed from V and 2 bases from J, the gap between germline ends came to 3 bases. The germline V gene encodes CDR1 SGHRS and CDR2 YFSETQ. The CDR3 is 12 amino acids. CDR3 loop: CASSFNTDTQYF. The CDR3, as DNA: TGCGCCAGCAGCTTCAACACAGATACGCAGTATTTT.

The chain uses TRBV5-1 and TRBJ2-5; 11 bases are shared with TRBD2. With V trimmed by 2 bases and J by 5 bases, 8 bases remained unmatched. Germline V gene data show CDR1 as SGHRS and CDR2 as YFSETQ. The CDR3 loop spans 16 amino acids. The DNA of the CDR3 is TGCGCCAGCAGCTTACTTAGCGGGGGGGCGCCGGAGACCCAGTACTTC. Translating it yields CASSLLSGGAPETQYF.

The chain combines TRBV18 with TRBJ1-1; 9 positions match TRBD1. The CDR3 is 14 residues long. Germline assignment: CDR1 KGHSH and CDR2 LQKENI. V dropped 3 bases and J dropped 6; count of bases not matched to a gene: 5. CDR3 coding DNA: TGTGCCAGCTCACCGGGACAGGGTCGTGCTGAAGCTTTCTTT. It yields the protein CASSPGQGRAEAFF.

V is TRBV7-2 and J is TRBJ1-5; 11 positions agree with TRBD1. In germline, CDR1 is SGHTA, CDR2 FQGNSA. There are 16 residues in the CDR3. V shed 0 bases and J 6 bases; nucleotides not matched to a gene: 4. The CDR3 reads CASSLAGQGAGQPQHF. Here the CDR3 DNA reads TGTGCCAGCAGCTTAGCAGGACAGGGGGCAGGTCAGCCCCAGCATTTT.